This TCR beta chain was observed in a study of graft-versus-host responses after intestinal transplantation. The overall study: All recipients were given anti-thymocyte globulin induction, and tacrolimus and steroids were then administered for roughly three years.

Notes on this clone: Antigen unknown.

Regarding the study as a whole: Allografts carried high graft-versus-host to host-versus-graft clonal ratios in patients having graft-donor T cell macrochimerism. Early post-transplant HvG declines were associated with peak circulating GvH clone levels. The recipient marrow held GvH clones, and some of them showed up first in ileum or blood.

The method was immunoSEQ multiplex PCR; TCRdb's version includes in-frame clones alone and lacks a portion of them. The sample holds under 75,000 clones, 90% seen once. Germline V gene lookup returns CDR1 SGHVS and CDR2 FQNEAQ. The CDR3 sequence is 14 residues long. V was clipped by 5 bases and J by 6 bases, with 17 bases between them. This clonotype was sampled from a human donor who was the organ donor for an intestinal transplant. The chain couples TRBV7-8 to TRBJ2-7; weak D call: TRBD1 (6 bases). Material: unstimulated CD8+ T cells sorted from spleen or lymph node cells, obtained before transplant. The CDR3 nucleotides read TGTGCCAGCAGCCATTGGGACAACCCTCTCGAGCAGTACGTC. Amino acid sequence: CASSHWDNPLEQYV.